The 21 T cell receptor beta chains in this list originate from one sample, sequenced in a study of blood T cell repertoires in COVID-19. Using immunoSEQ multiplex PCR, the repertoire was profiled, and TCRdb retains in-frame clones only, with some absent. The sample lists about 380,000 clones, roughly 90% seen once, with 0.95% to 1.5% in the top ten. Sequenced sample: peripheral blood. These receptors were collected from a man aged 35 to 55 with acute or convalescent COVID-19.

This clone was seen a handful of times. V gene TRBV5-1 combines with J gene TRBJ2-3; D perhaps matches TRBD2 (5 bases). This CDR3 contains 15 residues. CDR1 and CDR2 from the germline V gene are SGHRS and YFSETQ. V was pared by 0 bases and J by 3 bases, with 11 bases between. In nucleotides, the CDR3 is TGCGCCAGCAGCTTGGAGAGCGGTCGGACAGATACGCAGTATTTT. Translating gives CASSLESGRTDTQYF.

The chain recombines TRBV18 with TRBJ2-6; D perhaps matches TRBD1 (5 bases). V was cut by 0 bases and J by 0 bases, with 12 bases left in between. The CDR3 sequence is 18 residues long. Germline V gene sequence: CDR1 KGHSH, CDR2 LQKENI. The chain's CDR3 is CASSPPYRPYSGANVLTF. As DNA, the CDR3 is TGTGCCAGCTCACCACCGTACAGGCCCTACTCTGGGGCCAACGTCCTGACTTTC.

The gene calls are TRBV2 and TRBJ2-3; 7 bases map to TRBD2. V was clipped by 8 bases and J by 2 bases; unmatched bases: 13. The CDR3 loop spans 16 amino acids. CDR1 and CDR2 from the germline V gene are SNHLY and FYNNEI. CDR3 sequence reads: CASGLGREDNTDTQYF. For the CDR3, the DNA is TGTGCCAGCGGGTTAGGACGGGAGGATAACACAGATACGCAGTATTTT.

The genes are TRBV19 and TRBJ1-2, with a weak D call TRBD1 (6 bases). The ends were cut back, 3 bases at V and 3 bases at J, with 11 bases in the middle. The CDR3 loop spans 14 amino acids. CDR1 is LNHDA, CDR2 SQIVND, per germline (reference sequence). In DNA, the CDR3 is TGTGCCAGTAGTATGCAGGGGTGGGACTATGGCTACACCTTC. Its protein is CASSMQGWDYGYTF. The complete variable domain, with remaining parts taken from reference TRBV19 and TRBJ1-2, reads DGGITQSPKYLFRKEGQNVTLSCEQNLNHDAMYWYRQDPGQGLRLIYYSQIVNDFQKGDIAEGYSVSREKKESFPLTVTSAQKNPTAFYLCASSMQGWDYGYTFGSGTRLTVV.

V usage is TRBV5-8 and J usage is TRBJ1-5; 7 nucleotides line up with TRBD1. Germline CDR1 is SGHTS and CDR2 is YDEGEE. The ends lost 3 bases at V and 6 bases at J; junction bases unmatched: 9. This CDR3 is 15 amino acids long. CDR3 nucleotides: TGTGCCAGCAGCTCCCCCCACAGGGGCACTCAGCCCCAGCATTTT. The encoded protein is CASSSPHRGTQPQHF.

The V gene is TRBV27, the J gene TRBJ2-4; D is uncertain. This CDR3 is built from 15 residues. Germline CDR1 is MNHEY and CDR2 is SMNVEV (reference sequence). Trimming took off 2 bases at V and 5 bases at J, with 13 bases between the two ends. This CDR3 is CASSLRRLSENIQYF. The CDR3 DNA sequence: TGTGCCAGCAGTTTAAGGCGGTTGAGTGAAAACATTCAGTACTTC.

This clone has only a few counts. The germline gene is not matched at one end of the junction; a read error may be the cause. The CDR3 here is CASSEDSNSYNEQFF. The CDR3 DNA reads as TGTGCCAGCAGCGAAGACAGTAACTCCTACAATGAGCAGTTCTTC. The V and J genes are TRBV2 and TRBJ2-1; D may be TRBD1 (5 bases). The CDR3 loop spans 15 amino acids. Germline V gene sequence: CDR1 SNHLY, CDR2 FYNNEI.

This chain uses TRBV5-1 with TRBJ2-1; the match to TRBD2 covers 9 bases. Germline CDR1 is SGHRS and CDR2 is YFSETQ. CDR3 length: 17 amino acids. V lost 0 bases to trimming and J lost 3 bases; unmatched junction nucleotides: 7. In nucleotides, the CDR3 is TGCGCCAGCAGCTTGGGTCTGGCGGGAGGGGTCTACAATGAGCAGTTCTTC. Translated: CASSLGLAGGVYNEQFF.

The V gene is TRBV19, the J gene TRBJ2-7; D gene unclear. This CDR3 region has 18 residues. The ends were cut back, 6 bases at V and 4 bases at J, with 28 bases in the middle. Looked up from germline, CDR1 is LNHDA and CDR2 is SQIVND (reference sequence). In nucleotides, the CDR3 is TGTGCCAGTAGCTCGCAAATAAAGACGGGTACAAGATCTTACGAGCAGTACTTC. This codes for CASSSQIKTGTRSYEQYF.

This chain uses TRBV29-1 with TRBJ2-7, with D maybe TRBD2 (6 bases). Germline assignment: CDR1 SQVTM and CDR2 ANQGSEA. The ends were cut back, 5 bases at V and 6 bases at J, with 20 bases in the middle. There are 14 residues in the CDR3. The CDR3 DNA follows: TGCAGCGTTCGACTGGGGGGAGACCCGGTCGAGCAGTACTTC. Its protein is CSVRLGGDPVEQYF.

This rearrangement joins TRBV3-1 (or the pseudogene TRBV3-2) to TRBJ2-7; D perhaps matches TRBD2 (5 bases). CDR1 and CDR2 from the germline V gene are LGHDT and YNNKEL (reference sequence). The CDR3 loop spans 15 amino acids. V dropped 1 base and J dropped 7 bases, with 17 bases sitting between them. The CDR3 loop is CASSQVGIAKPEQYF. The CDR3 DNA reads as TGTGCCAGCAGCCAAGTAGGAATAGCGAAGCCTGAGCAGTACTTC.

J is TRBJ2-3 and V is TRBV28; 10 bases line up with TRBD2. Germline V lookup: CDR1 MDHEN, CDR2 SYDVKM. V lost 4 bases and J lost 2; bases outside the gene matches: 3. The CDR3 spans 15 residues. DNA for the CDR3: TGTGCCAGCAGTTCACTAGCGGGGCTCACAGATACGCAGTATTTT. Its translation is CASSSLAGLTDTQYF.

The rearrangement links TRBV29-1 to TRBJ1-1; weak D call: TRBD1 (5 bases). Germline values: CDR1 SQVTM, CDR2 ANQGSEA. The CDR3 extends over 14 amino acids. V gave up 2 bases and J gave up 4 bases, with 14 bases separating them. CDR3 residues: CSVELGAWGTEAFF. For the CDR3, the DNA is TGCAGCGTTGAATTAGGGGCCTGGGGCACTGAAGCTTTCTTT.

To note about this clone: This same CDR3 is encoded by further DNA sequences in the sample. The chain is built from TRBV3-1 (or the pseudogene TRBV3-2) and TRBJ1-3; D gene unclear. CDR1 is LGHDT and CDR2 is YNNKEL in the germline V gene (reference sequence). The CDR3 covers 15 residues. Trimming removed 1 base from V and 1 base from J, with 8 bases in between. The DNA for the CDR3 is TGTGCCAGCAGCCAAGGTCCGGGGTCTGGAAACACCATATATTTT. It is translated as CASSQGPGSGNTIYF.

The chain recombines TRBV28 with TRBJ2-5; no clear D. Germline V gene sequence: CDR1 MDHEN, CDR2 SYDVKM. The V gene lost 8 bases and the J gene lost 0 bases, with 4 bases spanning the gap. The CDR3 covers 11 residues. The DNA for the CDR3 is TGTGCCAGCCTCGACCAAGAGACCCAGTACTTC. It encodes CASLDQETQYF.

This sequence joins TRBV15 and TRBJ1-5; 10 positions agree with TRBD1. Germline V CDR1 and CDR2: LNHNV, YYDKDF (reference sequence). This CDR3 is built from 19 residues. The junction had 14 bases not matched to a gene; V was cut back by 2 bases and J by 4 bases. In DNA form, the CDR3 reads TGTGCCACCAGCAGACCAAACCCGGGACAGGGGAAGGCAAATCAGCCCCAGCATTTT. It is translated as CATSRPNPGQGKANQPQHF.

As DNA, the CDR3 is TGCGCCAGCAGCTTGTGGGTGGGGGCGAGAGGTACTGAAGCTTTCTTT. Its protein product is CASSLWVGARGTEAFF. The rearrangement joins TRBV5-1 to TRBJ1-1; D possibly corresponds to TRBD1 (6 bases). V gave up 1 base and J gave up 5 bases, with 18 bases separating them. The CDR3 is 16 amino acids. CDR1 is SGHRS and CDR2 is YFSETQ in the germline V gene. Complete variable domain (other parts from reference TRBV5-1 and TRBJ1-1): KAGVTQTPRYLIKTRGQQVTLSCSPISGHRSVSWYQQTPGQGLQFLFEYFSETQRNKGNFPGRFSGRQFSNSRSEMNVSTLELGDSALYLCASSLWVGARGTEAFFGQGTRLTVV.

The CDR3 loop reads CASSAGQGFYEQYF. The CDR3 DNA follows: TGTGCCAGCAGCGCCGGACAGGGGTTCTACGAGCAGTACTTC. The chain has TRBV9 and TRBJ2-7, with 9 bases that match TRBD1. V was clipped by 3 bases and J by 3 bases; unmatched bases: 4. The CDR3 runs 14 residues. The germline CDR1 and CDR2 sequences are SGDLS and YYNGEE. Full variable domain (outside the CDR3, taken from reference TRBV9 and TRBJ2-7): DSGVTQTPKHLITATGQRVTLRCSPRSGDLSVYWYQQSLDQGLQFLIQYYNGEERAKGNILERFSAQQFPDLHSELNLSSLELGDSALYFCASSAGQGFYEQYFGPGTRLTVT.

The rearrangement links TRBV6-5 to TRBJ1-1; maybe TRBD1 (5 bases). The germline V gene has CDR1 MNHEY and CDR2 SVGAGI. The CDR3 loop spans 15 amino acids. Trimming stripped 6 bases from V and 5 bases from J, with 19 bases between. Here the CDR3 reads CASSRGGRGPTEAFF. CDR3 DNA: TGTGCCAGCAGCCGCGGGGGGAGGGGACCTACTGAAGCTTTCTTT.

The chain is built from TRBV19 and TRBJ1-5, with 7 positions matching TRBD1. The CDR3 is made up of 15 amino acids. The trim removed 6 bases at V and 0 bases at J, leaving 5 bases unmatched. In germline, CDR1 is LNHDA, CDR2 SQIVND (reference sequence). CDR3 sequence: CASRGRGSSNQPQHF. CDR3 coding DNA: TGTGCCAGTAGGGGCAGGGGGAGTAGCAATCAGCCCCAGCATTTT.

The chain has TRBV6-5 and TRBJ1-2, with 7 positions matching TRBD1. The CDR3 runs 14 residues. The germline V gene has CDR1 MNHEY and CDR2 SVGAGI. V lost 0 bases to trimming and J lost 6 bases; unmatched junction nucleotides: 4. This chain's CDR3 is CASSYSIQGDGYTF. CDR3 sequence (DNA): TGTGCCAGCAGTTACTCGATCCAGGGGGATGGCTACACCTTC.